These 21 T cell receptor beta chains came from one sample sequenced in a study of blood T cell repertoires in COVID-19. The method was immunoSEQ multiplex PCR; TCRdb's version includes in-frame clones alone and lacks a portion of them. Among around 480,000 clones, around 90% were seen once, and the ten largest hold roughly 0.7%. The sequencing sample was made of PBMCs or T cells enriched from blood (not recorded which). The source of these receptors is a woman younger than 30 who had recovered from COVID-19.

CDR3 protein: CASSFGGVPNYGYTF. The CDR3 coding sequence is TGTGCCAGCAGCTTTGGAGGGGTCCCTAACTATGGCTACACCTTC. V is TRBV5-5 and J is TRBJ1-2; D is perhaps TRBD1 (5 bases). Between the trimmed V and J ends, which lost 2 bases and 0 bases, there was a span of 11 bases. The CDR3 totals 15 residues. Germline CDR1 reads SGHKS; CDR2 reads YYEKEE (reference sequence).

This chain uses TRBV30 with TRBJ1-5; 7 positions match TRBD1. Germline trimming cut 0 bases from V and 6 bases from J; bases unmatched to any gene: 8. Germline CDR1 reads GTSNPN; CDR2 reads SVGIG (reference sequence). The CDR3 is 15 residues long. CDR3 protein: CAWSVEQGKGQPQHF. CDR3 sequence (DNA): TGTGCCTGGAGTGTAGAACAGGGGAAAGGTCAGCCCCAGCATTTT.

V is TRBV21-1 and J is TRBJ2-4; TRBD2 is the table's D call and was not checked against the DNA. TRBV21-1 is a pseudogene segment. CDR3 length equals 21 residues. The CDR3 here is CASSTSLIPGLAVLAKNIQYF. DNA of the CDR3: TGTGCCAGCAGCACATCACTAATTCCGGGACTAGCGGTACTAGCCAAAAACATTCAGTACTTC.

The genes are TRBV19 and TRBJ1-3; a weak D match, TRBD1 (6 bases). Trimming left V 7 bases short and J 0 bases short, with 13 bases between. Germline CDR1 LNHDA, CDR2 SQIVND (reference sequence). This CDR3 has 15 residues. The CDR3 protein is CASTPGHLSGNTIYF. The CDR3 DNA is TGTGCCAGTACCCCGGGACACCTCTCTGGAAACACCATATATTTT.

The chain couples TRBV5-1 to TRBJ1-3; tentatively, D is TRBD1 (6 bases). The length of the CDR3 is 17 residues. Trimming left V 8 bases short and J 2 bases short, with 23 bases between. The germline V gene encodes CDR1 SGHRS and CDR2 YFSETQ. DNA of the CDR3: TGCGCCAGTAGCGAGGCTATAACAGGGTCGGCTGGAAACACCATATATTTT. It is translated as CASSEAITGSAGNTIYF. Drawing the rest from reference TRBV5-1 and TRBJ1-3, the complete variable domain is KAGVTQTPRYLIKTRGQQVTLSCSPISGHRSVSWYQQTPGQGLQFLFEYFSETQRNKGNFPGRFSGRQFSNSRSEMNVSTLELGDSALYLCASSEAITGSAGNTIYFGEGSWLTVV.

The V and J genes are TRBV25-1 and TRBJ1-3; D ambiguous. The germline V gene encodes CDR1 MGHDK and CDR2 SYGVNS. The CDR3 length is 14 residues. V was clipped by 2 bases and J by 1 base, with 6 bases between them. The CDR3 reads CASSEPGSGNTIYF. The CDR3 nucleotides read TGTGCCAGCAGTGAACCAGGTTCTGGAAACACCATATATTTT.

This chain joins TRBV18 and TRBJ1-5; 7 positions match TRBD1. CDR1 and CDR2 from the germline V gene are KGHSH and LQKENI. The CDR3 is made up of 13 amino acids. With 4 bases clipped from V and 6 bases from J, the junction kept 3 bases outside the gene matches. CDR3 amino acids: CASSQGASQPQHF. CDR3 DNA: TGTGCCAGCTCACAGGGGGCCTCTCAGCCCCAGCATTTT.

The chain employs TRBV27 and TRBJ2-5, with 8 bases that match TRBD1. This CDR3 spans 14 amino acids. V gave up 3 bases and J gave up 5 bases; unmatched junction bases: 5. Germline loops: CDR1 MNHEY, CDR2 SMNVEV (reference sequence). This CDR3 is CASSFQGAGETQYF. The CDR3 DNA sequence: TGTGCCAGCAGTTTCCAGGGGGCTGGGGAGACCCAGTACTTC.

The J gene is TRBJ2-1, the V gene TRBV5-1; 12 positions agree with TRBD2. CDR1 and CDR2 (germline): SGHRS, YFSETQ. The CDR3 has 17 residues. The trim removed 3 bases at V and 5 bases at J, leaving 9 bases unmatched. DNA for the CDR3: TGCGCCAGCAGCTCCCCGGCTAGCGGGGGGGCGAACAATGAGCAGTTCTTC. This gives the protein CASSSPASGGANNEQFF.

This clone was observed once. V is TRBV4-1 and J is TRBJ1-1; 12 nucleotides agree with TRBD1. V dropped 1 base and J dropped 10; count of bases not matched to a gene: 10. The CDR3 runs to 16 residues. Germline assignment: CDR1 MGHRA and CDR2 YSYEKL. CDR3 DNA: TGCGCCAGCAGCCAAGTTCCGGGACAGGGGGCTGTGGGAGCTTTCTTT. This sequence encodes CASSQVPGQGAVGAFF.

This clone was seen a few times. The chain employs TRBV5-6 and TRBJ1-4; TRBD1 matches 8 bases. This CDR3 region has 16 residues. Germline V gene lookup returns CDR1 SGHDT and CDR2 YYEEEE. The trim removed 5 bases at V and 1 base at J, leaving 7 bases unmatched. As DNA, the CDR3 is TGTGCCAGCAGGTGGCAGGGGGCTGGAACTAATGAAAAACTGTTTTTT. The encoded protein is CASRWQGAGTNEKLFF.

This clone was seen only once. The chain joins TRBV7-9 to TRBJ2-5; possibly TRBD1 for D (5 bases). The germline V gene has CDR1 SEHNR and CDR2 FQNEAQ (reference sequence). Between the trimmed V and J ends, which lost 3 bases and 3 bases, there was a span of 11 bases. This CDR3 spans 14 amino acids. The CDR3 coding sequence is TGTGCCAGCAGCTTTTTGGCCAGGGAAGAGACCCAGTACTTC. Its translation is CASSFLAREETQYF.

The chain carries TRBV24-1 and TRBJ2-5; D gene ambiguous. With 0 bases removed from V and 5 bases from J, the gap between germline ends came to 9 bases. Germline V gives CDR1 KGHDR, CDR2 SFDVKD. The CDR3 totals 14 residues. The CDR3 nucleotides are TGTGCCACCAGTGATTTGGGGCAGACGGAGACCCAGTACTTC. It codes for CATSDLGQTETQYF.

The CDR3 here is CASSQGRPLRTEAFF. The CDR3 region has the DNA TGTGCCAGCAGCCAGGGGCGGCCCCTAAGGACTGAAGCTTTCTTT. The chain employs TRBV3-1 (or the pseudogene TRBV3-2) and TRBJ1-1; D is possibly TRBD1 (5 bases). The CDR3 has 15 amino acids. V lost 3 bases, J lost 5 bases, and 16 bases lay in between. Looked up from germline, CDR1 is LGHDT and CDR2 is YNNKEL (reference sequence).

The J gene is TRBJ1-2, the V gene TRBV19; D remains ambiguous. Germline V gene sequence: CDR1 LNHDA, CDR2 SQIVND (reference sequence). Trimming cost V 3 bases and J 2 bases, with 19 bases left between them. There are 17 residues in the CDR3. CDR3 DNA sequence: TGTGCCAGTAGTATCCTGACGGGGTATGGAGCAAACTATGGCTACACCTTC. Protein product: CASSILTGYGANYGYTF.

V is TRBV28 and J is TRBJ1-2; D perhaps matches TRBD1 (6 bases). The length of the CDR3 is 12 residues. Germline V gene sequence: CDR1 MDHEN, CDR2 SYDVKM. V dropped 6 bases and J dropped 5 bases, with 10 bases sitting between them. In nucleotides, the CDR3 is TGTGCCAGCAGGGCCGGACAGTATGGCTACACCTTC. Amino acid sequence: CASRAGQYGYTF.

The chain links TRBV5-1 to TRBJ2-6, with 9 bases identical to TRBD1. The CDR3 runs to 17 residues. J was trimmed by 4 bases and V by 4 bases; bases with no gene match: 9. The germline V gene encodes CDR1 SGHRS and CDR2 YFSETQ. The CDR3 coding sequence is TGCGCCAGCAGCCGGATAGGGACAGGGAGAGGGGCCAACGTCCTGACTTTC. The encoded protein is CASSRIGTGRGANVLTF.

The chain recombines TRBV5-1 with TRBJ2-1; D may be TRBD2 (5 bases). Germline V CDR1 and CDR2: SGHRS, YFSETQ. This CDR3 has 17 amino acids. V lost 0 bases to trimming and J lost 0 bases, with 13 bases between them. CDR3 sequence reads: CASSLGDSVTSYNEQFF. The CDR3 DNA sequence: TGCGCCAGCAGCTTGGGGGATAGCGTGACCTCCTACAATGAGCAGTTCTTC.

The chain joins TRBV5-5 to TRBJ2-2; the D gene is possibly TRBD2 (6 bases). Trimming pared 4 bases from V and 4 bases from J, leaving 14 bases between. The CDR3 covers 15 residues. Germline lookup yields CDR1 SGHKS and CDR2 YYEKEE (reference sequence). The CDR3 sequence is CASSPLEGSTGELFF. The DNA of the CDR3 is TGTGCCAGCAGCCCCCTGGAGGGCTCCACCGGGGAGCTGTTTTTT.

This clone is a singleton in its sample. This CDR3 is CASSQDLGSNQPQHF. CDR3 nucleotides: TGTGCCAGCAGCCAAGATCTGGGCAGCAATCAGCCCCAGCATTTT. This chain uses TRBV3-1 (or the pseudogene TRBV3-2) with TRBJ1-5; D not resolved. Germline V gives CDR1 LGHDT, CDR2 YNNKEL (reference sequence). This CDR3 has 15 residues. With 0 bases removed from V and 1 base from J, the gap between germline ends came to 7 bases.

This chain uses TRBV10-3 with TRBJ1-1; perhaps TRBD1 as D (5 bases). V was cut by 4 bases and J by 1 base, with 10 bases left in between. Germline lookup yields CDR1 ENHRY and CDR2 SYGVKD. CDR3 length equals 14 residues. The CDR3 here is CAISAVGENTEAFF. The CDR3 DNA reads TGTGCCATCAGTGCGGTAGGGGAGAACACTGAAGCTTTCTTT.